This T cell receptor beta chain stems from a study of immune evolution from preneoplasia to lung adenocarcinoma. Sequencing was performed with immunoSEQ multiplex PCR; in TCRdb, only in-frame clones are kept and a portion is missing. The sample lists 4,000 to 5,500 clones, just over 75% occurring once. Input material: FFPE adjacent normal lung tissue. The sequence was obtained from a person aged 60-79 years with lung adenocarcinoma.

This CDR3 is CASMGGGYGYTF. The CDR3 DNA reads as TGTGCCAGTATGGGGGGAGGCTATGGCTACACCTTC. The genes are TRBV19 and TRBJ1-2, with TRBD1 as a possible D gene (5 bases). Looked up from germline, CDR1 is LNHDA and CDR2 is SQIVND (reference sequence). This CDR3 contains 12 residues. Trimming removed 7 bases at V and 4 bases at J, with 10 bases between.